Listed below are T cell receptor beta chains from one sample, sequenced in a study of blood T cell repertoires in COVID-19. Repertoires were generated with immunoSEQ multiplex PCR, while TCRdb's copy carries only in-frame clones and drops some. The sample lists around 210,000 clones, 89% occurring once. Sequences were obtained from PBMCs or T cells enriched from blood (not recorded which). These receptors came from a woman aged 18-29 years who had recovered from COVID-19. The CDR3 runs from the conserved cysteine through the conserved F or W. The D gene is left open where the match is weak. Rows may omit the clone size; those that give it use once, few, many or a size class.

cdr3_nt: TGTGCCAGCAGTGAGGTTACAGGGGGCTTGGGGGAGACCCAGTACTTC
cdr3_aa: CASSEVTGGLGETQYF
j_call: TRBJ2-5
v_call: TRBV6-1
clone_size: -
d_call: TRBD1

cdr3_nt: TGTGCCAGCAGCGTAGAAGGGGGCTGGACAGATACGCAGTATTTT
cdr3_aa: CASSVEGGWTDTQYF
j_call: TRBJ2-3
v_call: TRBV9
clone_size: -
d_call: TRBD1

cdr3_nt: TGTGCCAGCAGTGGTAGTAAGTTCATGAACACTGAAGCTTTCTTT
cdr3_aa: CASSGSKFMNTEAFF
j_call: TRBJ1-1
v_call: TRBV2
clone_size: -
d_call: -

cdr3_nt: TGTGCCAGCAGTAGGGATGGAGGGGTGTCTGAAGCTTTCTTT
cdr3_aa: CASSRDGGVSEAFF
j_call: TRBJ1-1
v_call: TRBV19
clone_size: -
d_call: -

cdr3_nt: TGCACCAGCCTTGCGGACAACATAATCAATCAGCCCCAGCATTTT
cdr3_aa: CTSLADNIINQPQHF
j_call: TRBJ1-5
v_call: TRBV1
clone_size: -
d_call: -

cdr3_nt: TGTGCCAGCAGTTTCACTGGACAGTCTGAGCAGTTCTTC
cdr3_aa: CASSFTGQSEQFF
j_call: TRBJ2-1
v_call: TRBV27
clone_size: -
d_call: -

cdr3_nt: TGCGCCAGCAGTGAGGGGATAACTAGCGGGGGGACCACAGATACGCAGTATTTT
cdr3_aa: CASSEGITSGGTTDTQYF
j_call: TRBJ2-3
v_call: TRBV10-1
clone_size: once
d_call: TRBD2

cdr3_nt: TGCAGCGTTATAGCGGGTTACGAGCAGTACTTC
cdr3_aa: CSVIAGYEQYF
j_call: TRBJ2-7
v_call: TRBV29-1
clone_size: -
d_call: TRBD2

cdr3_nt: TGTGCCAGCAGTTGGGGGGGGACCCAAGAGACCCAGTACTTC
cdr3_aa: CASSWGGTQETQYF
j_call: TRBJ2-5
v_call: TRBV6-5
clone_size: once
d_call: TRBD2

cdr3_nt: TGTGCCAGCAGTTTGAGGGAAGAGACCCAGTACTTC
cdr3_aa: CASSLREETQYF
j_call: TRBJ2-5
v_call: TRBV28
clone_size: -
d_call: -

cdr3_nt: TGTGCCAGCAGTTTCCTCCCCCCTCGGGGGAACGCCTACGAGCAGTACTTC
cdr3_aa: CASSFLPPRGNAYEQYF
j_call: TRBJ2-7
v_call: TRBV27
clone_size: once
d_call: -

cdr3_nt: TGTGCCAGCAGCCCAGCTCATAGGAGTTACGAGCAGTACTTC
cdr3_aa: CASSPAHRSYEQYF
j_call: TRBJ2-7
v_call: TRBV11-1
clone_size: -
d_call: -

cdr3_nt: TGTGCCAGCAGTCCCCCCGACACAGGGAGAAACACCATATATTTT
cdr3_aa: CASSPPDTGRNTIYF
j_call: TRBJ1-3
v_call: TRBV28
clone_size: -
d_call: -

cdr3_nt: TGTGCCTGGAGTGTAACCGGGAAACCCTACGAGCAGTACTTC
cdr3_aa: CAWSVTGKPYEQYF
j_call: TRBJ2-7
v_call: TRBV30
clone_size: -
d_call: -

cdr3_nt: TGTGCCAGCAGTGACCGGGACAATCGACCCCTCCACTTT
cdr3_aa: CASSDRDNRPLHF
j_call: TRBJ1-6
v_call: TRBV6-1
clone_size: few
d_call: -

cdr3_nt: TGTGCCAGCACCTCCGGGGGAGCCGGGGAGCTGTTTTTT
cdr3_aa: CASTSGGAGELFF
j_call: TRBJ2-2
v_call: TRBV7-3
clone_size: -
d_call: -